This T cell receptor beta chain originates from a study of human T cells and chemical hapten exposure. As for the study in general: Across its roughly 22 weeks, the study gave patients weekly diphenylcyclopropenone doses to the scalp. Study-wide results and limits: The number of TCRs over 1 in 1000 frequency stayed unchanged after DPC. Alopecia in the donors means their immune response may deviate from healthy people's.

This clonotype appeared many times. What it recognizes is unknown. As to time point: patch test 3, about 24 weeks after DPC sensitization. The treatment is: therapeutic diphenylcyclopropenone sensitization with weekly scalp DPC. Alopecia patients, 18 to 70 years old and DPC-suitable, served as donors. TCRdb passed the RACE reads through MiXCR, listing each CDR3 protein once. The profile shows about 160,000 distinct CDR3 sequences, about 30% of them singletons. The sequence derives from a woman aged 18-30 years with alopecia areata. Some clones in this sample may be carry-over from other donors' samples. The sample here was whole blood, taken in connection with sensitization to the hapten diphenylcyclopropenone (DPC).

CDR3 sequence reads: CSAGQGASYGYTF. DNA of the CDR3: TGCAGTGCTGGCCAGGGGGCCTCCTATGGCTACACCTTC. The chain recombines TRBV20-1 with TRBJ1-2, with TRBD1 identical over 8 bases. This CDR3 is built from 13 residues. The V and J ends lost 5 bases and 4 bases, in that order; junction bases with no gene match: 6. CDR1 DFQATT and CDR2 SNEGSKA come from the germline V gene (reference sequence).